Listed below are T cell receptor beta chains from one sample, sequenced in a study of cytomegalovirus exposure and HLA in healthy donors. The assay was immunoSEQ multiplex PCR, and TCRdb's table has in-frame clones only and misses some. Seen here are around 200,000 clones, over 75% observed once, and the top ten hold less than 2%. The sequencing input was PBMCs. The receptors here all came from a male donor in good health and CMV-seronegative. Both conserved end residues are part of each CDR3. The D gene is left open where the match is weak. Not all rows give a size; the values are once, few, many and, for expanded clones, a class.

NA	15	NA	TRBV28	TRBJ1-3	CASSLTRASGNTIYF	TGTGCCAGCAGTCTTACTCGTGCCTCTGGAAACACCATATATTTT
NA	16	NA	TRBV6-5	TRBJ2-1	CASSYSSGFGNNEQFF	TGTGCCAGCAGTTACTCATCGGGGTTTGGGAACAATGAGCAGTTCTTC
NA	11	NA	TRBV30	TRBJ1-1	CAWSVLQEAFF	TGTGCCTGGAGTGTCTTACAGGAAGCTTTCTTT
NA	12	NA	TRBV6-6	TRBJ2-5	CASSLVSETQYF	TGTGCCAGCAGTTTGGTCAGTGAGACCCAGTACTTC
NA	15	NA	TRBV11-3	TRBJ2-2	CASSPGDPSTGELFF	TGTGCCAGCAGTCCAGGGGACCCCAGCACCGGGGAGCTGTTTTTT
NA	15	NA	TRBV4-2	TRBJ2-1	CASSQDLANYNEQFF	TGTGCCAGCAGCCAAGATCTAGCGAACTACAATGAGCAGTTCTTC
NA	15	TRBD1	TRBV7-2	TRBJ1-2	CASSFDRGRDYGYTF	TGTGCCAGCAGCTTCGACAGGGGGCGCGACTATGGCTACACCTTC
few	18	TRBD2	TRBV29-1	TRBJ2-1	CSVTSGLAGVVSYNEQFF	TGCAGCGTGACTTCGGGACTAGCGGGAGTTGTCTCCTACAATGAGCAGTTCTTC
NA	16	TRBD1	TRBV6-4	TRBJ2-3	CASSDIRQGSTDTQYF	TGTGCCAGCAGTGACATTAGACAGGGAAGCACAGATACGCAGTATTTT
NA	16	TRBD1	TRBV2	TRBJ1-1	CASSIGTGHLNTEAFF	TGTGCCAGCAGTATTGGGACAGGGCACTTGAACACTGAAGCTTTCTTT